The 8 T cell receptor beta chains presented below share a single source sample, sequenced in a study of immune evolution from preneoplasia to lung adenocarcinoma (dated by TCRdb to the early 2020s). The method behind the library was the immunoSEQ multiplex PCR assay. In its TCRdb copy, this immuneACCESS table keeps in-frame sequences only and misses some clones. Where compared with another copy, unresolved V genes explain less than half of these, and the others have no known cause. The sample records about 11,000 clones, just over 85% of which are singletons. 3.5% to 4.5% of the sample goes to the ten largest clones. Sequenced sample: FFPE invasive lung adenocarcinoma tissue. The sample's cell subset or site label, decoded: frankly invasive lung adenocarcinoma (ADC). The receptors stem from a person aged 70 to 79 with invasive lung adenocarcinoma.

V is TRBV7-8 and J is TRBJ2-5; D is undetermined. Looked up from germline, CDR1 is SGHVS and CDR2 is FQNEAQ. With 3 bases removed from V and 3 bases from J, the gap between germline ends came to 11 bases. The CDR3 has 14 amino acids. This CDR3 reads CASSFFGIEETQYF. CDR3 nucleotide sequence: TGTGCCAGCAGCTTTTTTGGTATCGAAGAGACCCAGTACTTC.

This clone is labeled medium-sized (0.01 to 0.1%). The gene calls are TRBV27 and TRBJ1-1; 8 bases match TRBD1. The trim removed 6 bases at V and 4 bases at J, leaving 4 bases unmatched. The V gene's germline CDR1 is MNHEY and CDR2 SMNVEV (reference sequence). This CDR3 has 13 amino acids. Here the CDR3 reads CASRRTGFTEAFF. CDR3 bases: TGTGCCAGCAGGCGGACAGGGTTCACTGAAGCTTTCTTT.

This clone is labeled as medium-sized. The chain recombines TRBV10-1 with TRBJ2-2; D not resolved. The CDR3 contains 14 residues. The germline gives CDR1 WNHNN, CDR2 SYGVQD (reference sequence). Trimming cost V 4 bases and J 6 bases, with 12 bases left between them. CDR3 sequence reads: CASSVNSGSGELFF. CDR3 bases: TGCGCCAGCAGTGTTAACAGTGGCTCCGGGGAGCTGTTTTTT.

This clone showed up just a few times. The rearrangement joins TRBV7-9 to TRBJ2-7; possibly TRBD1 for D (6 bases). Per germline, CDR1 SEHNR and CDR2 FQNEAQ (reference sequence). Trimming stripped 5 bases from V and 3 bases from J, with 17 bases between. The CDR3 has 15 residues. The CDR3 coding sequence is TGTGCCAGCAGCCAGGTCGGACAGAGGGACTACGAGCAGTACTTC. It is translated as CASSQVGQRDYEQYF.

This chain connects TRBV12-5 to TRBJ2-1; possibly TRBD2 for D (6 bases). Germline V gives CDR1 LGHNT, CDR2 FRNRAP. Trimming removed 6 bases at V and 6 bases at J, with 15 bases between. CDR3 size: 14 residues. The CDR3 DNA reads TGTGCTAGTGGCCGTAGCGGTAGGGGCAATGAGCAGTTCTTC. The encoded protein is CASGRSGRGNEQFF.

The rearrangement links TRBV19 to TRBJ1-1; 7 nucleotides agree with TRBD1. With 5 bases clipped from V and 4 bases from J, the junction kept 7 bases outside the gene matches. The germline V gene has CDR1 LNHDA and CDR2 SQIVND (reference sequence). The CDR3 has 14 residues. DNA for the CDR3: TGTGCCAGTAGTGTACAGGGGAGGGGCACTGAAGCTTTCTTT. It specifies CASSVQGRGTEAFF.

In its sample, this clone was seen once. The chain combines TRBV14 with TRBJ1-2; the D is unclear. V lost 4 bases to trimming and J lost 8 bases, with 14 bases between them. CDR1 SGHDN and CDR2 FVKESK come from the germline V gene. The CDR3 has 13 residues. The CDR3, as DNA: TGTGCCAGCAGCCCCCGGCCCCGAGACGGCTACACCTTC. The encoded protein is CASSPRPRDGYTF.

V is TRBV7-3 and J is TRBJ2-1; TRBD2 matches 9 bases. Per the germline V gene, CDR1 is SGHTA and CDR2 is FQGTGA. With V trimmed by 2 bases and J by 9 bases, 11 bases remained unmatched. This CDR3 has 16 amino acids. The CDR3 nucleotides read TGTGCCAGCAGCTTAGAAGGCGGCGGGGGGGCCCCTGAGCAGTTCTTC. Translation: CASSLEGGGGAPEQFF.